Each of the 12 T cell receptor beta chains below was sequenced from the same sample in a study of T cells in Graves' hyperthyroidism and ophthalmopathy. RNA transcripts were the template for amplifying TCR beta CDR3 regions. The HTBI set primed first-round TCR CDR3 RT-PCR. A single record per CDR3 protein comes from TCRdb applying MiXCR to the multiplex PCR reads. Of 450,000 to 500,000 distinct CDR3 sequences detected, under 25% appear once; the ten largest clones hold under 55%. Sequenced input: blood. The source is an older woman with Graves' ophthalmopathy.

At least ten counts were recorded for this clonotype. The CDR3 spells CASSYSVHPYNEQFF. The CDR3 nucleotides read TGTGCCAGCAGTTACTCGGTACACCCCTACAATGAGCAGTTCTTC. The gene calls are TRBV6-2 or TRBV6-3 and TRBJ2-1; D gene uncertain. CDR1 MNHEY and CDR2 SVGEGT come from the germline V gene. V was cut by 0 bases and J by 2 bases, with 8 bases left in between. The CDR3 is 15 amino acids.

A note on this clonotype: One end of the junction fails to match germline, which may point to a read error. The CDR3 region is CASSLVFGQQETQYF. In DNA, the CDR3 is TGTGCCAGCAGCTTGGTTTTCGGACAGCAAGAGACCCAGTACTTC. The rearrangement links TRBV5-1 to TRBJ2-5, with D possibly being TRBD1 (6 bases). The CDR3 is 15 residues long. The germline V gene has CDR1 SGHRS and CDR2 YFSETQ.

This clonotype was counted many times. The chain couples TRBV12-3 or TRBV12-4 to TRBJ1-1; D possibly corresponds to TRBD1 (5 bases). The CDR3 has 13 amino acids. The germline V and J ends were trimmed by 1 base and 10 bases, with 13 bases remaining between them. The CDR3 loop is CASSLGGEGTAFF. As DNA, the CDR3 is TGTGCCAGCAGTTTAGGGGGGGAAGGTACAGCTTTCTTT.

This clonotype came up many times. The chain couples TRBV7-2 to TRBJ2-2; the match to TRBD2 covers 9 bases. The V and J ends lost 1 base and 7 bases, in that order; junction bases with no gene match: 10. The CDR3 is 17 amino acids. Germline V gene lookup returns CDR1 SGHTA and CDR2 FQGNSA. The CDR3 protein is CASSLDPILAGGGELFF. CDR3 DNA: TGTGCCAGCAGCTTAGACCCCATACTAGCGGGCGGCGGGGAGCTGTTTTTT. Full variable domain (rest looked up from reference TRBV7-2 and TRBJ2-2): GAGVSQSPSNKVTEKGKDVELRCDPISGHTALYWYRQSLGQGLEFLIYFQGNSAPDKSGLPSDRFSAERTGGSVSTLTIQRTQQEDSAVYLCASSLDPILAGGGELFFGEGSRLTVL.

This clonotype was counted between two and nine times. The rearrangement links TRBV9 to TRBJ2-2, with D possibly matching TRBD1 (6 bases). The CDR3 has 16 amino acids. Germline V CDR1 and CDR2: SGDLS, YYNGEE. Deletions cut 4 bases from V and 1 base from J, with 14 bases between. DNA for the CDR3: TGTGCCAGCAGCCCCCAGGGGCTGGGGAACACCGGGGAGCTGTTTTTT. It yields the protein CASSPQGLGNTGELFF.

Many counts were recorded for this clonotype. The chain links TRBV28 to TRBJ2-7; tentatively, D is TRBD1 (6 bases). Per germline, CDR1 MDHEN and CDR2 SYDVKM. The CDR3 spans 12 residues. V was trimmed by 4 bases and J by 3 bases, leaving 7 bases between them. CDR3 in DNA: TGTGCCAGCAGTTCAGGGGTCTACGAGCAGTACTTC. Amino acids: CASSSGVYEQYF.

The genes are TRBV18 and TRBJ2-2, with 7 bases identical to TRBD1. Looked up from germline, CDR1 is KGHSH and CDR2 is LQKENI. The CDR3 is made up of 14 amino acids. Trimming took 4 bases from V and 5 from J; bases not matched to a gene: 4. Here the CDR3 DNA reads TGTGCCAGCTCACGACCGACAGGGACCGGGGAGCTGTTTTTT. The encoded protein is CASSRPTGTGELFF. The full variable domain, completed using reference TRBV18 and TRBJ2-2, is NAGVMQNPRHLVRRRGQEARLRCSPMKGHSHVYWYRQLPEEGLKFMVYLQKENIIDESGMPKERFSAEFPKEGPSILRIQQVVRGDSAAYFCASSRPTGTGELFFGEGSRLTVL.

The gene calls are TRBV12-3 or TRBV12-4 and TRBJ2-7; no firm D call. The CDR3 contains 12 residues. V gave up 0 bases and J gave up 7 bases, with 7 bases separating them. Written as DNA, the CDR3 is TGTGCCAGCAGTTTAGCGGGTCGGGAGCAGTACTTC. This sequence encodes CASSLAGREQYF.

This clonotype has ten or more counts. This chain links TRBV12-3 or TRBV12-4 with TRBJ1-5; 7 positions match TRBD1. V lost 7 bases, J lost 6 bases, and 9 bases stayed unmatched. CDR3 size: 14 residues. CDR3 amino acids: CASTNDRAGQPQHF. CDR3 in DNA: TGTGCCAGCACCAACGACAGGGCTGGTCAGCCCCAGCATTTT.

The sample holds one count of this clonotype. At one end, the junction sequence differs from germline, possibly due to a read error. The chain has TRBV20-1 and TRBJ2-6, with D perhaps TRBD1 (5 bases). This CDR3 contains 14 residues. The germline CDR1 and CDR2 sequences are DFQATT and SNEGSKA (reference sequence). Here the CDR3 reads CSATQQSGASVLTF. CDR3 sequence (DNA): TGCAGTGCTACTCAGCAGTCTGGGGCCAGCGTCCTGACTTTC.

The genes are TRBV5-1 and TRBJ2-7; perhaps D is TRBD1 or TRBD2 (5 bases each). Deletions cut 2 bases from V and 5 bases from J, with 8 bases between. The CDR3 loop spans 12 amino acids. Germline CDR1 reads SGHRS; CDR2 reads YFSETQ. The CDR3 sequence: CASSFEGNEQYF. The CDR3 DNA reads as TGCGCCAGCAGCTTTGAGGGGAACGAGCAGTACTTC. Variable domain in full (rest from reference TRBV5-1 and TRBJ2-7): KAGVTQTPRYLIKTRGQQVTLSCSPISGHRSVSWYQQTPGQGLQFLFEYFSETQRNKGNFPGRFSGRQFSNSRSEMNVSTLELGDSALYLCASSFEGNEQYFGPGTRLTVT.

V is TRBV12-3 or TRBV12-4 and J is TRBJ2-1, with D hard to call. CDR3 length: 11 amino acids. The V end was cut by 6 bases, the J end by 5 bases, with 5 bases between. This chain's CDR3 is CASRTDNEQFF. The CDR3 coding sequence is TGTGCCAGCAGAACCGACAATGAGCAGTTCTTC.